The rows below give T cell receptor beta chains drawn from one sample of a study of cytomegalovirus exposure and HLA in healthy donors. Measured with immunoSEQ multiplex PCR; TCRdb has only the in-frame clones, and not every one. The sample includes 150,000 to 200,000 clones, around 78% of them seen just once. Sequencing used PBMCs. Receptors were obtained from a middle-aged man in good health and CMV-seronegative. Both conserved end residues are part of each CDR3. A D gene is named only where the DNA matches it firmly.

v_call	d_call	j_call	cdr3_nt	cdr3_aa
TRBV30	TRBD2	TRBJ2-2	TGTGCCTGGAGGGTTAGCGGGAGGGCCACCGGGGAGCTGTTTTTT	CAWRVSGRATGELFF
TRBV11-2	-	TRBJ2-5	TGTGCCAGCAGCTTATCGAGACAGTCGGTGGAGACCCAGTACTTC	CASSLSRQSVETQYF
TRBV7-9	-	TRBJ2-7	TGTTCCAGCAGCCTCGACATACTCTACGAGCAGTACTTC	CSSSLDILYEQYF
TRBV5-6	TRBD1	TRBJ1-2	TGTGCCAGCAGAAGACAGGGGAACTATGGCTACACCTTC	CASRRQGNYGYTF
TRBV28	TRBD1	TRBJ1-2	TGTGCCAGCAGTTTAGGAGGAGACAGGGGGGACTCGGGCTACACCTTC	CASSLGGDRGDSGYTF
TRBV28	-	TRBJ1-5	TGTGCCAGCAGTTTGATGGGAGTAAGCAATCAGCCCCAGCATTTT	CASSLMGVSNQPQHF
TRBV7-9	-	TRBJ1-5	TGTGCCAGCAGCTTAGATGGGGGCACTAGCAATCAGCCCCAGCATTTT	CASSLDGGTSNQPQHF
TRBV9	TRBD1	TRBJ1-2	TGTGCCAGCGCCGGGACAGGGGGCGCAAGGGCTAATGGCTACACCTTC	CASAGTGGARANGYTF
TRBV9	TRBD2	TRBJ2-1	TGTGCCAGCAGTGTATACAGCGGGGACCACAATGAGCAGTTCTTC	CASSVYSGDHNEQFF
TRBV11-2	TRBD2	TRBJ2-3	TGTGCCAGCAGCTTAGGGGGACTAGCGGGCACAGATACGCAGTATTTT	CASSLGGLAGTDTQYF
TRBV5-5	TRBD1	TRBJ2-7	TGTGCCAGCAGCGTGGACCGACCAGGGGGCGAGCAGTACTTC	CASSVDRPGGEQYF
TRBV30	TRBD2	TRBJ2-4	TGTGCCTGGACTAGCGGGAGAGTGGGGTCCAAAAACAGTCAGTACTTC	CAWTSGRVGSKNSQYF
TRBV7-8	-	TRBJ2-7	TGTGCCAGCAGCTCCCAAATGGGCCTCTCCTACGAGCAGTACTTC	CASSSQMGLSYEQYF
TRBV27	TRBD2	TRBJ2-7	TGTGCCAGCAGTTTGGCTAGCGGGAGCTTCTTGTACGAGCAGTACTTC	CASSLASGSFLYEQYF